This TCR beta chain originates from a study of Graves' ophthalmopathy and Graves' hyperthyroidism. About the research overall: Researchers classed hyperthyroidism as stable given no ophthalmopathy within 18 months of follow-up.

Study results and limitations: A model of 13 signatures distinguished ophthalmopathy from stable hyperthyroidism at approximately 90% sensitivity and 81.08% specificity.

This clonotype was seen many times. Antigen specificity is unknown. Using RNA transcripts, the TCR beta CDR3 regions were amplified. After a first-round RT-PCR with HTBI primers, a second-round multiplex PCR was run. MiXCR was run by TCRdb on the multiplex PCR reads, yielding one entry per CDR3 protein. The sample has 580,000 or so distinct CDR3 sequences, just under 40% seen once. The J segment lost 5 bases and the V segment lost 3 bases, leaving 6 bases of the junction unmatched. The CDR3 extends over 14 amino acids. The germline V gene has CDR1 ENHRY and CDR2 SYGVKD. The chain carries TRBV10-3 and TRBJ1-2, with 7 bases lining up with TRBD1. The material sequenced was peripheral blood or thyroid tissue (not recorded which). The TCR sequence derives from an adult man with Graves' hyperthyroidism. In DNA form, the CDR3 reads TGTGCCATCAGTGAATACGGGACAGCTTATGGCTACACCTTC. Translated, it gives CAISEYGTAYGYTF.